Listed below are T cell receptor beta chains from one sample, sequenced in a study of blood T cell repertoires in COVID-19. Only in-frame clones appear in the TCRdb table, and some are missing; sequencing was by immunoSEQ multiplex PCR. The sample consists of about 200,000 clones, roughly nine tenths of them appearing once. What was sequenced was peripheral blood. These receptors came from a man in his 60s with active or convalescent COVID-19. CDR3s include the opening cysteine and the closing phenylalanine or tryptophan. A D gene is named only where the DNA matches it firmly. The size of a clone is reported for some rows only, either as once, few or many, or as a class for expanded clones.

clone_size j_call v_call d_call cdr3_nt cdr3_aa
- TRBJ2-7 TRBV6-1 TRBD1 TGTGCCAGCAGTGATCCGGGACAGGGTTCCTACGAGCAGTACTTC CASSDPGQGSYEQYF
- TRBJ2-3 TRBV5-1 - TGCGCCAGCAGCCAATTTGGGCCTGACACAGATACGCAGTATTTT CASSQFGPDTDTQYF
- TRBJ2-5 TRBV9 - TGTGCCAGCAACCCCGGGACACTGTACCAAGAGACCCAGTACTTC CASNPGTLYQETQYF
- TRBJ1-2 TRBV9 - TGTGCCAGCAGCGTAGGGAGGACTCTATATGGCTACACCTTC CASSVGRTLYGYTF
- TRBJ1-1 TRBV16 - TGTGCCAGCAGCCGCCCGGGGACTCTCCAAGGAGGAGCTTTCTTT CASSRPGTLQGGAFF
many TRBJ2-1 TRBV30 - TGTGCCTGGGGCCCCCATGAGCAGTTCTTC CAWGPHEQFF
- TRBJ1-2 TRBV6-5 - TGTGCCAGCATGGCGGGGAGAGACTATGGCTACACCTTC CASMAGRDYGYTF
- TRBJ2-7 TRBV7-9 - TGTGCCAGCAGCACACAGGGTGGGACCTCCTACGAGCAGTACTTC CASSTQGGTSYEQYF
once TRBJ1-6 TRBV6-5 - TGTGCCAGCAATCAGCAGGCCTATAATTCACCCCTCCACTTT CASNQQAYNSPLHF
few TRBJ2-5 TRBV27 TRBD2 TGTGCCAGCAGTTTAGGCGGGGGAGAGACCCAGTACTTC CASSLGGGETQYF
once TRBJ2-1 TRBV3-1/TRBV3-2 TRBD2 TGTGCCAGCAGCCAAGTTAGCGGGGGGGCCGAGCAGTTCTTC CASSQVSGGAEQFF
- TRBJ1-2 TRBV24-1 - TGTGCCACCAGACCTGACAGCAACTATGGCTACACCTTC CATRPDSNYGYTF
- TRBJ1-6 TRBV12-3/TRBV12-4 - TGTGCCAGCAGTCTCGGGGGGCCCCTCCACTTT CASSLGGPLHF
- TRBJ1-1 TRBV19 TRBD1 TGTGCCAGTAGTGCCCGACAGGGAGAAGCTTTCTTT CASSARQGEAFF
few TRBJ1-1 TRBV5-1 TRBD1 TGCGCCAGCAGCCCGGGGGACAGGGCGACTGAAGCTTTCTTT CASSPGDRATEAFF
- TRBJ1-1 TRBV2 - TGTGCCAGCATCAGGGAACCGGACACTGAAGCTTTCTTT CASIREPDTEAFF
- TRBJ2-1 TRBV11-2 TRBD2 TGTGCCAGCAGCTTAATCTGGTTAGCGGGGGCCTACAATGAGCAGTTCTTC CASSLIWLAGAYNEQFF
few TRBJ1-1 TRBV7-8 - TGTGCCAGCAGCCCAGCCAGGGTCATGAACACTGAAGCTTTCTTT CASSPARVMNTEAFF
- TRBJ2-1 TRBV6-1 TRBD2 TGTGCCAGCAGTGAAATAGCGGGGGGACTTCGGTTCTTC CASSEIAGGLRFF
once TRBJ1-6 TRBV25-1 - TGTGCCAGCAGTGAATGGGGCACCTATAATTCACCCCTCCACTTT CASSEWGTYNSPLHF
once TRBJ2-6 TRBV6-5 TRBD1 TGTGCCAGCAGTTACGGGGGACAGCCTGGCGTCCTGACTTTC CASSYGGQPGVLTF
- TRBJ2-3 TRBV6-5 TRBD2 TGTGCCAGCAGTCTAGCGGGGGGCACAGATACGCAGTATTTT CASSLAGGTDTQYF
- TRBJ2-1 TRBV6-6 TRBD1 TGTGCCAGCAGTTACCCGGACAGGGTGATTCAGTTCTTC CASSYPDRVIQFF
- TRBJ2-1 TRBV19 - TGTGCCAGTAGTATTCACGGCTACAATGAGCAGTTCTTC CASSIHGYNEQFF
- TRBJ2-1 TRBV6-5 TRBD1 TGTGCCAGCAGAACGGACAGGGGCAACAATGAGCAGTTCTTC CASRTDRGNNEQFF
- TRBJ1-1 TRBV11-2 TRBD1 TGTGCCAGCAGCTTAGAACGGCAGGGGCGCAACAGGGGTGAAGCTTTCTTT CASSLERQGRNRGEAFF
- TRBJ1-1 TRBV7-6 - TGTGCCAGCAGCTTTAAGGCCGGGGATGTAATAGCTTTCTTT CASSFKAGDVIAFF
- TRBJ2-6 TRBV7-9 - TGTGCCAGCAGCCCAGGGGTAGGGGCCAACGTCCTGACTTTC CASSPGVGANVLTF
once TRBJ2-7 TRBV5-6 - TGTGCCAGCAGCTTGGGGGAGGAGGGGGAGCAGTACTTC CASSLGEEGEQYF
- TRBJ1-1 TRBV11-2 - TGTGCCAGCAGCTTAATAATCCGCACTGAAGCTTTCTTT CASSLIIRTEAFF
- TRBJ1-1 TRBV30 TRBD1 TGTGCCTGGAGTTCCGCAGGGGGTTTTGAAGCTTTCTTT CAWSSAGGFEAFF
- TRBJ2-7 TRBV5-1 TRBD1 TGCGCCAGCAGCCCGACAGGGGACGAGCAGTACTTC CASSPTGDEQYF